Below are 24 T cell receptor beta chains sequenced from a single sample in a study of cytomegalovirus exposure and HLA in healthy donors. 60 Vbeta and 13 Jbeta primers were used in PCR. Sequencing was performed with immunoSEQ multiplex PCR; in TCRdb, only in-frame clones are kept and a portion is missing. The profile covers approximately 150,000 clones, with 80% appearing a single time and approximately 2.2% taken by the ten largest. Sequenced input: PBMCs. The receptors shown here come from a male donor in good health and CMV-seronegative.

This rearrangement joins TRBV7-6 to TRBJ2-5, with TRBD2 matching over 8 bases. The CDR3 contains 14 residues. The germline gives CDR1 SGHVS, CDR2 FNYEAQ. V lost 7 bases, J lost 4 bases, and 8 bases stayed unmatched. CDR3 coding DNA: TGTGCCAGCAACCTTGGACTAGCCCGAGAGACCCAGTACTTC. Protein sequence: CASNLGLARETQYF.

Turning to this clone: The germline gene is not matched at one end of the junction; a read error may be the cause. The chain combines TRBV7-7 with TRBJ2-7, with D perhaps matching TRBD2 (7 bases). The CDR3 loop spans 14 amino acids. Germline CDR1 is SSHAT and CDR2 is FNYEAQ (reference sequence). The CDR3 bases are TGTGCTAGCAGCCCTTCGTCGGGGGGCCACGAGCAGTACTTC. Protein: CASSPSSGGHEQYF.

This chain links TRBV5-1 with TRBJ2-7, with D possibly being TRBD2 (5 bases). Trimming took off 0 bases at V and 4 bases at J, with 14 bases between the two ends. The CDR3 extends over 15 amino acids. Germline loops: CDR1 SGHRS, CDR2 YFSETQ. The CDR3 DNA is TGCGCCAGCAGCTTGGCACTAGGGAACAAGTACGAGCAGTACTTC. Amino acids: CASSLALGNKYEQYF. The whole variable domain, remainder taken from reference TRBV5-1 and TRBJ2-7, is KAGVTQTPRYLIKTRGQQVTLSCSPISGHRSVSWYQQTPGQGLQFLFEYFSETQRNKGNFPGRFSGRQFSNSRSEMNVSTLELGDSALYLCASSLALGNKYEQYFGPGTRLTVT.

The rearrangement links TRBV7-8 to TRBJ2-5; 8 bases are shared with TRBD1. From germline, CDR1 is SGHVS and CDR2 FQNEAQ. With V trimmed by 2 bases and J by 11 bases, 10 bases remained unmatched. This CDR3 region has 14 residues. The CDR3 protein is CASSLQGASYGQYF. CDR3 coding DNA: TGTGCCAGCAGCTTACAGGGGGCGTCTTACGGGCAGTACTTC.

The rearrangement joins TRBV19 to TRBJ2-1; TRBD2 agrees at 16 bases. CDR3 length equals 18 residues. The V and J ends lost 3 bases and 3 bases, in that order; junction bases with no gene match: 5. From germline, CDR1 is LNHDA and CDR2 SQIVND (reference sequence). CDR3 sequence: CASSMRGLAGGNYNEQFF. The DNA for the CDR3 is TGTGCCAGTAGTATGAGGGGACTAGCGGGGGGGAACTACAATGAGCAGTTCTTC.

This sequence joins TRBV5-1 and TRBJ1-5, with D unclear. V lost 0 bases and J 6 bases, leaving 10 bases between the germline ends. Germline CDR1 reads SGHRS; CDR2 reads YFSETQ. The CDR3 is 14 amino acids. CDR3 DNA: TGCGCCAGCAGCTTGGTCGGCGGTACTCAGCCCCAGCATTTT. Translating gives CASSLVGGTQPQHF.

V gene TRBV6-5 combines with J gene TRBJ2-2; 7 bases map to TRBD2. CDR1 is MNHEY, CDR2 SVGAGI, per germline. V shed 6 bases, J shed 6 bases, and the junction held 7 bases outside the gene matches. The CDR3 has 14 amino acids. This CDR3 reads CASSATRGAGELFF. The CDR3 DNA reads TGTGCCAGCAGCGCGACCCGGGGGGCCGGGGAGCTGTTTTTT.

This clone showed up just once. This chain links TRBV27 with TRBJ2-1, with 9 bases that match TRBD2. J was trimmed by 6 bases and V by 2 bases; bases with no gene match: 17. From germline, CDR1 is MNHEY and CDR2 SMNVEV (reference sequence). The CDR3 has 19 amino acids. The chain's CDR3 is CASSLLIVGGTSFLNEQFF. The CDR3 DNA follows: TGTGCCAGCAGTTTACTGATAGTCGGAGGGACTAGCTTTCTCAATGAGCAGTTCTTC.

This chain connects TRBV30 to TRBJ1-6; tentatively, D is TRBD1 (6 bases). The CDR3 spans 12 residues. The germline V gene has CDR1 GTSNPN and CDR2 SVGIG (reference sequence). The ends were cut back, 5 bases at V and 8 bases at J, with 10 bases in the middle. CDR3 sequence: CAWGQIHSPLHF. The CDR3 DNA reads TGTGCCTGGGGACAGATACATTCACCCCTCCACTTT.

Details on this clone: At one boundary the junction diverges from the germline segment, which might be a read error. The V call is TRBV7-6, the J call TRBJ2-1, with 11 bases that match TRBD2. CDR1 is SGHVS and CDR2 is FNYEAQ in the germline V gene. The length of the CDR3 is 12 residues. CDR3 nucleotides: TGTGCCAGCAGCCTGTTAGCGGGGGGGCCGATCTTC. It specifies CASSLLAGGPIF.

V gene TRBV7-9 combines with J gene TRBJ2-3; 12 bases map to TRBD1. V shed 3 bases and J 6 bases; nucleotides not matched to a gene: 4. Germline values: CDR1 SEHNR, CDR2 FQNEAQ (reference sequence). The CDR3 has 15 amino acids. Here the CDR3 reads CASSLGQGAADTQYF. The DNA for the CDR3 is TGTGCCAGCAGCTTGGGACAGGGGGCAGCCGATACGCAGTATTTT.

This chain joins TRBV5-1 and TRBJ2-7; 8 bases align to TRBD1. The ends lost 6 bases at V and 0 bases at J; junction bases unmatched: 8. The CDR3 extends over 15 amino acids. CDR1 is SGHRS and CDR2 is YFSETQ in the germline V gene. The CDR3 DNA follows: TGCGCCAGCACCTATCGACAGGGGCGCTCCTACGAGCAGTACTTC. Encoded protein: CASTYRQGRSYEQYF.

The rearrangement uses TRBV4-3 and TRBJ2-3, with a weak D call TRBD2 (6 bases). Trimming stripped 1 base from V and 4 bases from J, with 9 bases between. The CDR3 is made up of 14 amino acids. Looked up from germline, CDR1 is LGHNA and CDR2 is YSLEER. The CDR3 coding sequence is TGCGCCAGCAGCCAAGGACTAGGGTCAGATACGCAGTATTTT. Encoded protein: CASSQGLGSDTQYF.

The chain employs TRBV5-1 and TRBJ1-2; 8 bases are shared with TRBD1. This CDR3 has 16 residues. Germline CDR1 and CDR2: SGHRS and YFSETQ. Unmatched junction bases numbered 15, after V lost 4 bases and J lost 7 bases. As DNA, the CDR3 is TGCGCCAGCAGCCCGGGACAGGTTGGACTTTTCCGTGGCTACACCTTC. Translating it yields CASSPGQVGLFRGYTF.

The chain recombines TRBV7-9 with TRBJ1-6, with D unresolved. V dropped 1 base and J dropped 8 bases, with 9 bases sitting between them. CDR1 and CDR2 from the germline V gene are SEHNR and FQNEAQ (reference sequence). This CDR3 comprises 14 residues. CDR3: CASSLGGRDSPLHF. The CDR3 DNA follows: TGTGCCAGCAGCTTAGGAGGGCGGGATTCACCCCTCCACTTT.

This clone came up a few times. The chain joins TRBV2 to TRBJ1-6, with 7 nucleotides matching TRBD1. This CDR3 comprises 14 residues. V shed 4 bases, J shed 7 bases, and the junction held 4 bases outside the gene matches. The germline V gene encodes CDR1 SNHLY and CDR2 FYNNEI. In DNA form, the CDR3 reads TGTGCCAGCAGTGTGAGGGGGCGGAATTCACCCCTCCACTTT. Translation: CASSVRGRNSPLHF.

Here the CDR3 reads CASSPRGSGVETQYF. The CDR3 DNA follows: TGTGCCAGCAGTCCCCGAGGTAGCGGGGTGGAGACCCAGTACTTC. This sequence joins TRBV27 and TRBJ2-5; 8 bases line up with TRBD2. CDR1 is MNHEY, CDR2 SMNVEV, per germline (reference sequence). This CDR3 is 15 amino acids long. With V trimmed by 5 bases and J by 5 bases, 10 bases remained unmatched.

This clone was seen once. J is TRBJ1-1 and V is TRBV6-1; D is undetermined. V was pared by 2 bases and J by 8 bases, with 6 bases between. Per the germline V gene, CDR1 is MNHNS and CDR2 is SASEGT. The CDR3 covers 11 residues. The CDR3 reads CASSEFREAFF. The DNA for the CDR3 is TGTGCCAGCAGTGAATTCAGGGAAGCTTTCTTT.

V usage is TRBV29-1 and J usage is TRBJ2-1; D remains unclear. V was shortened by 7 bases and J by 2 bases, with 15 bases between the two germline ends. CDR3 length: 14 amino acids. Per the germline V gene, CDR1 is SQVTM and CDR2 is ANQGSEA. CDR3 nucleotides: TGCAGCGCCGCCGTTGCAGATCCCTACAATGAGCAGTTCTTC. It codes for CSAAVADPYNEQFF.

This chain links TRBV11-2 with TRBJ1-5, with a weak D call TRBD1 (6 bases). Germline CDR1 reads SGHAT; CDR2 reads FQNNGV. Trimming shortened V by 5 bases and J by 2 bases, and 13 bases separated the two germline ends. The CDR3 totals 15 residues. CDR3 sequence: CASSPGVSGNQPQHF. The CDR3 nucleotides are TGTGCCAGCAGCCCAGGGGTTTCGGGCAATCAGCCCCAGCATTTT. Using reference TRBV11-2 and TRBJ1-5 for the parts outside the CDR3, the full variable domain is EAGVAQSPRYKIIEKRQSVAFWCNPISGHATLYWYQQILGQGPKLLIQFQNNGVVDDSQLPKDRFSAERLKGVDSTLKIQPAKLEDSAVYLCASSPGVSGNQPQHFGDGTRLSIL.

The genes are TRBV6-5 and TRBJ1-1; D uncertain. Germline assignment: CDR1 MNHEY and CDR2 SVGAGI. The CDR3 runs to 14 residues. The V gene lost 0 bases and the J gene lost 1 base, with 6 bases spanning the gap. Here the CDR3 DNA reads TGTGCCAGCAGTTACTCTCAGGAGAACACTGAAGCTTTCTTT. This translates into CASSYSQENTEAFF.

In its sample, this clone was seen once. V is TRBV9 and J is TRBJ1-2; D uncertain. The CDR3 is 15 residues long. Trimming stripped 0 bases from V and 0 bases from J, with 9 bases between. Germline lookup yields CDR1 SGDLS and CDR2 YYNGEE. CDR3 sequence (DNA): TGTGCCAGCAGCGTAGTTGGCGGGACTAACTATGGCTACACCTTC. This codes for CASSVVGGTNYGYTF.

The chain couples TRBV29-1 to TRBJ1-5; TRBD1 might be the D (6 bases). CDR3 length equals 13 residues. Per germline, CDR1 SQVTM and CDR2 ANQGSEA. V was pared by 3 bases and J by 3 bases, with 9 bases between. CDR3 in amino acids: CSVDRGPNQPQHF. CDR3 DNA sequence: TGCAGCGTTGACAGGGGTCCCAATCAGCCCCAGCATTTT. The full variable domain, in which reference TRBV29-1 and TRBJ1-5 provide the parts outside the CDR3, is SAVISQKPSRDICQRGTSLTIQCQVDSQVTMMFWYRQQPGQSLTLIATANQGSEATYESGFVIDKFPISRPNLTFSTLTVSNMSPEDSSIYLCSVDRGPNQPQHFGDGTRLSIL.

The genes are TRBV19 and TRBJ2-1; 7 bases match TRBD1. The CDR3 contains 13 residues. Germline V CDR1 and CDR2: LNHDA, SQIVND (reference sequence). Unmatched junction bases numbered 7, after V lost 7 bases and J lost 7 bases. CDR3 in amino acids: CASTGQAPNEQFF. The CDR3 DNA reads TGTGCCAGTACAGGACAGGCGCCTAATGAGCAGTTCTTC.